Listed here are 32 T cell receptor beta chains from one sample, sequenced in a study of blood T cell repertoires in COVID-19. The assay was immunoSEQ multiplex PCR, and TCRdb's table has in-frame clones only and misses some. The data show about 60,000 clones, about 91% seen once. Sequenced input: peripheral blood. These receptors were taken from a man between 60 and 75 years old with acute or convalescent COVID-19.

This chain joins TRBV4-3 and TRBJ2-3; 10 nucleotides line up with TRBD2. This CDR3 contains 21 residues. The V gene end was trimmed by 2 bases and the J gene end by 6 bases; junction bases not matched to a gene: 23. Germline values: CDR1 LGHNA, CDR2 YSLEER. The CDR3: CASSQFLDRGLPSGGRDTQYF. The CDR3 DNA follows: TGCGCCAGCAGCCAATTCTTAGACCGGGGATTGCCTAGCGGGGGACGGGATACGCAGTATTTT.

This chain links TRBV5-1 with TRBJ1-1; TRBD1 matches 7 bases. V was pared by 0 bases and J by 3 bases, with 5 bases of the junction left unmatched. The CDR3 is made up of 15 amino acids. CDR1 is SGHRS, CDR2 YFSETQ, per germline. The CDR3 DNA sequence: TGCGCCAGCAGCTTGGCGAGGGGGCAAGACACTGAAGCTTTCTTT. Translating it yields CASSLARGQDTEAFF.

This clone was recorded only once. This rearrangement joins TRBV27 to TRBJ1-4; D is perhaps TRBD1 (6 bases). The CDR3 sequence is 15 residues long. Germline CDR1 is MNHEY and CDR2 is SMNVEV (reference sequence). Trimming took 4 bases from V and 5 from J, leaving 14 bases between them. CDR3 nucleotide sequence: TGTGCCAGCAGTTGGGCGGCAGGGGAAAATGAAAAACTGTTTTTT. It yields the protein CASSWAAGENEKLFF.

DNA of the CDR3: TGTGCCAGCAGTGAGGCCGGACAGGGCAAAGAGACCCAGTACTTC. It encodes CASSEAGQGKETQYF. This chain uses TRBV25-1 with TRBJ2-5, with 8 bases that match TRBD1. With 3 bases clipped from V and 3 bases from J, the junction kept 6 bases outside the gene matches. CDR1 and CDR2 (germline): MGHDK, SYGVNS. The CDR3 extends over 15 amino acids.

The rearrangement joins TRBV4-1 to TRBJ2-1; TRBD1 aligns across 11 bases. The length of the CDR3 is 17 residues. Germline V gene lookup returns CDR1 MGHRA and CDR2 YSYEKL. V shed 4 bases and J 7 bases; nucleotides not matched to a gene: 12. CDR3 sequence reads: CASSLRPGTGGSNEQFF. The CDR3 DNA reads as TGCGCCAGCAGCCTACGCCCGGGGACAGGGGGTAGTAATGAGCAGTTCTTC.

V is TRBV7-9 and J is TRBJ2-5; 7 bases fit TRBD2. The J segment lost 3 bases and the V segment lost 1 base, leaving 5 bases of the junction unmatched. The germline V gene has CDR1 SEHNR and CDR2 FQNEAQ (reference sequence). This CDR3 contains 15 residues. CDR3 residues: CASSLDGLAEETQYF. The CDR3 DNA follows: TGTGCCAGCAGCTTAGATGGGCTAGCGGAAGAGACCCAGTACTTC.

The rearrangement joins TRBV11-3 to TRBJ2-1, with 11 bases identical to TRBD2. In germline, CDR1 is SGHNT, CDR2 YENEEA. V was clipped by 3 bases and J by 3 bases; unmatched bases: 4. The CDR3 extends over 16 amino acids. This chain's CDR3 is CASSFSGTSGYNEQFF. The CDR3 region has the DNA TGTGCCAGCAGCTTCAGCGGGACTAGCGGCTACAATGAGCAGTTCTTC.

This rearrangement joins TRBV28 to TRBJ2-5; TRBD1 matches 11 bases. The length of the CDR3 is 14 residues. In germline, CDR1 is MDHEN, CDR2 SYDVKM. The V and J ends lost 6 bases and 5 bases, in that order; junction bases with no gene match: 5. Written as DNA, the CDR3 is TGTGCCAGCAGCTTGGACAGGGGGCGGGAGACCCAGTACTTC. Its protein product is CASSLDRGRETQYF.

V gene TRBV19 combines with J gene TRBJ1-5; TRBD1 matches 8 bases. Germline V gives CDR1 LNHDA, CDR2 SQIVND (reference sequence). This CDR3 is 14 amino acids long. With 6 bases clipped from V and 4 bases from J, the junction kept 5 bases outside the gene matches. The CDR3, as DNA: TGTGCCAGTAGCTATACAGGGGGTAATCAGCCCCAGCATTTT. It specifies CASSYTGGNQPQHF.

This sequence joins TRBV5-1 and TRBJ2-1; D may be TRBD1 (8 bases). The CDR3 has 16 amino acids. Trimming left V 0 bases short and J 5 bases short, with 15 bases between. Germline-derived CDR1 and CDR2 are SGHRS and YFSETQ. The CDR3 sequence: CASSLGNRGGNNEQFF. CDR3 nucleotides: TGCGCCAGCAGCTTGGGTAACAGGGGGGGAAACAATGAGCAGTTCTTC.

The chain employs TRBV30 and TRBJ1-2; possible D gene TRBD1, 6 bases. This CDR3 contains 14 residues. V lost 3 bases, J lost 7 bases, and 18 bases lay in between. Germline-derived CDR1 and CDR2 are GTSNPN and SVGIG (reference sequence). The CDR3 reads CAWRERGASSGYTF. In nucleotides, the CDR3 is TGTGCCTGGAGGGAACGGGGGGCGTCTAGTGGCTACACCTTC.

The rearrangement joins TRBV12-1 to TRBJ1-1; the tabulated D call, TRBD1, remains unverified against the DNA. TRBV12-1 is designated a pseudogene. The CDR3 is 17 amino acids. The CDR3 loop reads CASSLIFTGETNTEAFF. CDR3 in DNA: TGTGCCAGCAGCCTAATATTTACAGGGGAAACGAACACTGAAGCTTTCTTT.

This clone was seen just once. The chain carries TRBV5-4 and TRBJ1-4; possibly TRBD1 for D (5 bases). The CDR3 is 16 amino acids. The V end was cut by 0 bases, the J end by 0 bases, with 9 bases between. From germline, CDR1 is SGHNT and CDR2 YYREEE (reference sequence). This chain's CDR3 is CASSLAGGATNEKLFF. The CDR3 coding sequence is TGTGCCAGCAGCTTGGCCGGGGGGGCAACTAATGAAAAACTGTTTTTT.

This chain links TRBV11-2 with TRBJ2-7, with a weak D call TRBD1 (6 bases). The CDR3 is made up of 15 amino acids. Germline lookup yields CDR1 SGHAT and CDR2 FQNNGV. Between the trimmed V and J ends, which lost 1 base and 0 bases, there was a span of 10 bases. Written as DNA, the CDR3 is TGTGCCAGCAGCTTAGGAGGGGGAGCCTCCTACGAGCAGTACTTC. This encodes CASSLGGGASYEQYF.

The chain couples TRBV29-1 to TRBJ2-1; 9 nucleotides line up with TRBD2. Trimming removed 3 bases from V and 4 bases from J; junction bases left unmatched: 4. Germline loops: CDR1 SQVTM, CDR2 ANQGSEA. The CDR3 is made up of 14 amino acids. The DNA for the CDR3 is TGCAGCGTTGAGAGCGGGAGGACTTACAATGAGCAGTTCTTC. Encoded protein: CSVESGRTYNEQFF.

In nucleotides, the CDR3 is TGTGCCTGGAGTGTACTAGGGGGCCCAGATACGCAGTATTTT. Its protein is CAWSVLGGPDTQYF. The chain joins TRBV30 to TRBJ2-3, with 7 bases lining up with TRBD1. CDR3 length equals 14 residues. The germline gives CDR1 GTSNPN, CDR2 SVGIG (reference sequence). Unmatched junction bases numbered 4, after V lost 0 bases and J lost 4 bases.

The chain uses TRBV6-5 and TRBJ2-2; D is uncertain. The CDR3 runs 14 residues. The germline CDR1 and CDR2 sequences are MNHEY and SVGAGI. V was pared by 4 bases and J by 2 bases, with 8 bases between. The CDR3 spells CASSFNTNTGELFF. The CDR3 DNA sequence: TGTGCCAGCAGTTTTAACACCAACACCGGGGAGCTGTTTTTT.

The CDR3 is CASSSRAASGSVEQFF. The CDR3 coding sequence is TGTGCCAGCAGCTCCCGAGCGGCTAGCGGGAGTGTTGAGCAGTTCTTC. The rearrangement uses TRBV13 and TRBJ2-1; 10 bases match TRBD2. Germline loops: CDR1 PRHDT, CDR2 FYEKMQ (reference sequence). There are 16 residues in the CDR3. The V gene end was trimmed by 4 bases and the J gene end by 9 bases; junction bases not matched to a gene: 12.

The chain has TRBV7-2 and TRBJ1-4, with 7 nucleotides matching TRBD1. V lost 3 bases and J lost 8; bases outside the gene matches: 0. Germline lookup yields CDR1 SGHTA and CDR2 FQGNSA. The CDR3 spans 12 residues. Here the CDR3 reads CASSLDREKLFF. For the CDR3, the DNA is TGTGCCAGCAGCTTGGACAGGGAAAAACTGTTTTTT.

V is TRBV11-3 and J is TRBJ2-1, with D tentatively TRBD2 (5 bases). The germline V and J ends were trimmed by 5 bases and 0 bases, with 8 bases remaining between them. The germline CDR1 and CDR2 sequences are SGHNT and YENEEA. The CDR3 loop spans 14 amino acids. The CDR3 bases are TGTGCCAGCAGCCTCACTAGCTCCTACAATGAGCAGTTCTTC. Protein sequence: CASSLTSSYNEQFF.

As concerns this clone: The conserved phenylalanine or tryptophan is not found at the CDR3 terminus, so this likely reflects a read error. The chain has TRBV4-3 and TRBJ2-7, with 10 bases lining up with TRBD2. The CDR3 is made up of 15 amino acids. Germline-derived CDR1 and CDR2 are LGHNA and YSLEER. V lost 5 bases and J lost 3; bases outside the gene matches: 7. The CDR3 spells CASSRRLAGDYEQYL. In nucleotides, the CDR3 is TGCGCCAGCAGCAGGAGGCTAGCGGGAGACTACGAGCAGTACCTC.

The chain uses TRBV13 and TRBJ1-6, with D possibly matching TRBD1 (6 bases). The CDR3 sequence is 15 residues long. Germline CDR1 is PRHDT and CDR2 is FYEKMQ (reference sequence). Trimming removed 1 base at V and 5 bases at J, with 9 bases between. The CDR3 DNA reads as TGTGCCAGCAGCTTAGAGGACAGAGATAATTCACCCCTCCACTTT. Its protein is CASSLEDRDNSPLHF.

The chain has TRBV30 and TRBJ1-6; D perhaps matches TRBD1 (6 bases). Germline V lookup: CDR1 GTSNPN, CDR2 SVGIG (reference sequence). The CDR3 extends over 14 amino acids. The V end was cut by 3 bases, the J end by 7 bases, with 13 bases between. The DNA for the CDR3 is TGTGCCTGGAGCCGGGGGGGGGCCAATTCACCCCTCCACTTT. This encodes CAWSRGGANSPLHF.

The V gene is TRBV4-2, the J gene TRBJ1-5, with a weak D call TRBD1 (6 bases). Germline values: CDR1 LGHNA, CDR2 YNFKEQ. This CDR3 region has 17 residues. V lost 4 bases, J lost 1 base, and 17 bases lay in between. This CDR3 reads CASSPRAGAGSNQPQHF. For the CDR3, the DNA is TGTGCCAGCAGCCCCCGAGCGGGGGCAGGGAGCAATCAGCCCCAGCATTTT.

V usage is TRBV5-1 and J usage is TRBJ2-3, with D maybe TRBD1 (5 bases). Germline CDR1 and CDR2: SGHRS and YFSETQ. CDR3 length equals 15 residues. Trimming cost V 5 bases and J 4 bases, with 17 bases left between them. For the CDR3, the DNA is TGCGCCAGCAGTTGGGCAGGGAACAATCCAGATACGCAGTATTTT. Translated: CASSWAGNNPDTQYF.

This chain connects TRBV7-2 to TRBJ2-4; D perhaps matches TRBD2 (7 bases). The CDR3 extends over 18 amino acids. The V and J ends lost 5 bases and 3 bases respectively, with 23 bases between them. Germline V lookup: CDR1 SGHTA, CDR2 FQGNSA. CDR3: CASSPFEGGILGKNIQYF. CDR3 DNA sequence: TGTGCCAGCAGCCCATTCGAGGGGGGGATCCTGGGCAAAAACATTCAGTACTTC.

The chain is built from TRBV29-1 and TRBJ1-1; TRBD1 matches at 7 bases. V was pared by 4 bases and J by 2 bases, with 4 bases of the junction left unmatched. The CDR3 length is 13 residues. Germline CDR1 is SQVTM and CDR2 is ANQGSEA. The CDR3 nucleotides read TGCAGCGTTGTGGGACAGAGTAACACTGAAGCTTTCTTT. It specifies CSVVGQSNTEAFF. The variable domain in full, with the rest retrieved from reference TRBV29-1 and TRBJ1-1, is SAVISQKPSRDICQRGTSLTIQCQVDSQVTMMFWYRQQPGQSLTLIATANQGSEATYESGFVIDKFPISRPNLTFSTLTVSNMSPEDSSIYLCSVVGQSNTEAFFGQGTRLTVV.

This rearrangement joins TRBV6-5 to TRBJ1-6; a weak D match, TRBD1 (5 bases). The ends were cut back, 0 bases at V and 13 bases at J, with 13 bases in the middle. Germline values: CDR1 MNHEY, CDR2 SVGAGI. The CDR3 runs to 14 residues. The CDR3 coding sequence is TGTGCCAGCAGTTACTCAGGGGCCGGCTTTCCCCTCCACTTT. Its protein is CASSYSGAGFPLHF.

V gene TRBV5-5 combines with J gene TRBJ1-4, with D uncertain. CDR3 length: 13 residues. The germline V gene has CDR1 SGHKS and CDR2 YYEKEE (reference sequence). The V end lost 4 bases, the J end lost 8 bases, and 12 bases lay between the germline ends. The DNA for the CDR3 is TGTGCCAGCAGCCTCCGGGGAGGAGAAAAACTGTTTTTT. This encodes CASSLRGGEKLFF. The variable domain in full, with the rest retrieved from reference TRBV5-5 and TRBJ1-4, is DAGVTQSPTHLIKTRGQQVTLRCSPISGHKSVSWYQQVLGQGPQFIFQYYEKEERGRGNFPDRFSARQFPNYSSELNVNALLLGDSALYLCASSLRGGEKLFFGSGTQLSVL.

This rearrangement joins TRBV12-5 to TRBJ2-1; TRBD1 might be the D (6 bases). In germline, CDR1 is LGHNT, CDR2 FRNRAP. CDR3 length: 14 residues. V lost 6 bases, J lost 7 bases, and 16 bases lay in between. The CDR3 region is CASGKVAGENEQFF. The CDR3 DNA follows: TGTGCTAGTGGCAAAGTAGCAGGGGAGAATGAGCAGTTCTTC.

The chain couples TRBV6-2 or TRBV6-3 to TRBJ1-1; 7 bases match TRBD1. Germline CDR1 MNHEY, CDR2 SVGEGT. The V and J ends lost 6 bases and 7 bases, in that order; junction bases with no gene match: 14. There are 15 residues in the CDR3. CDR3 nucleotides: TGTGCCAGCAGCCTCAGACAGGGTCTGCGCCTTGAAGCTTTCTTT. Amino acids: CASSLRQGLRLEAFF.

The CDR3 sequence is CASSGGTGGEWSPLHF. The CDR3 DNA follows: TGTGCCAGCAGTGGTGGGACAGGGGGCGAGTGGTCACCCCTCCACTTT. The J gene is TRBJ1-6, the V gene TRBV6-1; 12 positions agree with TRBD1. The junction had 8 bases not matched to a gene; V was cut back by 4 bases and J by 10 bases. Germline-derived CDR1 and CDR2 are MNHNS and SASEGT. The CDR3 totals 16 residues.